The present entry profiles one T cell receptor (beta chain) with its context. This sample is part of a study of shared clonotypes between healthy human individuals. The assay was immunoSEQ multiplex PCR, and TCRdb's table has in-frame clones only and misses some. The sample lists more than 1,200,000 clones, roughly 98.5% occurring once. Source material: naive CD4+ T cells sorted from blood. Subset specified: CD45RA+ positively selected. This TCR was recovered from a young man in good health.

The CDR3 sequence is CASGSSLGVWGLASDRETQYF. CDR3 sequence (DNA): TGTGCTAGTGGTTCGAGCCTGGGGGTGTGGGGACTAGCGTCCGACAGGGAGACCCAGTACTTC. The gene calls are TRBV12-5 and TRBJ2-5; 10 bases agree with TRBD2. Germline-derived CDR1 and CDR2 are LGHNT and FRNRAP. V dropped 4 bases and J dropped 5; count of bases not matched to a gene: 25. This CDR3 has 21 residues.